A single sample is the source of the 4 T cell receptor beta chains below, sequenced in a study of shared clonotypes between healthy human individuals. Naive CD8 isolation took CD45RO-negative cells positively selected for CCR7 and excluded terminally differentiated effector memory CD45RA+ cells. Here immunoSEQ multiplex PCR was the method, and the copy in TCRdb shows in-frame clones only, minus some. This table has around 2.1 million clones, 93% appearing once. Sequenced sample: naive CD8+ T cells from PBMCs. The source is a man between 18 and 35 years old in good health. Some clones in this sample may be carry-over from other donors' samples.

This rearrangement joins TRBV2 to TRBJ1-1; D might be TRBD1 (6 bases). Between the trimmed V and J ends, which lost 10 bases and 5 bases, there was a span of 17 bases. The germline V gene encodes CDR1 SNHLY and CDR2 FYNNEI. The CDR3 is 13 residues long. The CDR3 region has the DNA TGTGCCACCACGACAGGATCAGGAACTGAAGCTTTCTTT. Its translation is CATTTGSGTEAFF.

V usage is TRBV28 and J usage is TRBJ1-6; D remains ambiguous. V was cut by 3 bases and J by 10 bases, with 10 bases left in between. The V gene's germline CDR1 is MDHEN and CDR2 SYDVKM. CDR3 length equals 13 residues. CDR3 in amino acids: CASSFPEGSPLHF. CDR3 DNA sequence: TGTGCCAGCAGTTTCCCAGAAGGATCACCCCTCCACTTT.

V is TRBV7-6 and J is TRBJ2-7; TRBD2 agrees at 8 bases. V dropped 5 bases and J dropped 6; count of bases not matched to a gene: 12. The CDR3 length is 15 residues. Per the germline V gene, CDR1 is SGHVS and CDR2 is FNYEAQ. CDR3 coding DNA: TGTGCCAGCAGCCTAGTCCGCGGGAGGTGGAGCGAGCAGTACTTC. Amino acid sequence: CASSLVRGRWSEQYF. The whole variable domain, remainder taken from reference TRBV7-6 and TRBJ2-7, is GAGVSQSPRYKVTKRGQDVALRCDPISGHVSLYWYRQALGQGPEFLTYFNYEAQQDKSGLPNDRFSAERPEGSISTLTIQRTEQRDSAMYRCASSLVRGRWSEQYFGPGTRLTVT.

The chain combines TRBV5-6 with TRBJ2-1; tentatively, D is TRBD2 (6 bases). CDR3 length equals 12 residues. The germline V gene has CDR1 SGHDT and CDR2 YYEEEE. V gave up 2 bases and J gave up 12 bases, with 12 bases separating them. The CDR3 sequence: CASSLGGDGQFF. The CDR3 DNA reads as TGTGCCAGCAGCTTAGGAGGGGATGGGCAGTTCTTC.